The 31 T cell receptor beta chains reported below all come from one sample, sequenced in a study of OX40 agonist ivuxolimab in advanced cancers. The repertoire was sequenced with immunoSEQ multiplex PCR; TCRdb's copy has only in-frame clones and lacks some. The table has 60,000 or so clones, roughly 89% seen once; the top ten hold around 0.79%. The source was CD4+ or CD8+ T cells sorted from blood, collected in a trial of the OX40 agonist ivuxolimab. These receptors were taken from an adult with an advanced solid tumor such as melanoma, head and neck, liver or kidney cancer.

This sequence joins TRBV5-6 and TRBJ1-5; the D gene is possibly TRBD1 (5 bases). Germline V gives CDR1 SGHDT, CDR2 YYEEEE. This CDR3 has 14 residues. The V gene lost 3 bases and the J gene lost 6 bases, with 13 bases spanning the gap. CDR3 nucleotide sequence: TGTGCCAGCAGCTATGGGGCAGACGGTCAGCCCCAGCATTTT. Translated: CASSYGADGQPQHF.

DNA of the CDR3: TGTGCCAGTAGTACACCGGGACAGCACTACGAGCAGTACTTC. Its protein product is CASSTPGQHYEQYF. This chain connects TRBV19 to TRBJ2-7; 7 nucleotides line up with TRBD1. From germline, CDR1 is LNHDA and CDR2 SQIVND (reference sequence). This CDR3 has 14 residues. V trimming: 4 bases; J trimming: 3 bases; junction bases outside the gene matches: 6.

The chain couples TRBV18 to TRBJ2-1; 10 nucleotides agree with TRBD1. The CDR3 covers 14 residues. V gave up 6 bases and J gave up 4 bases; unmatched junction bases: 3. CDR1 and CDR2 (germline): KGHSH, LQKENI. The CDR3 loop reads CASSRDRGYNEQFF. The CDR3 DNA sequence: TGTGCCAGCTCCCGGGACAGGGGATACAATGAGCAGTTCTTC.

The chain has TRBV6-1 and TRBJ2-2; 10 positions agree with TRBD1. CDR1 is MNHNS and CDR2 is SASEGT in the germline V gene. The trim removed 6 bases at V and 6 bases at J, leaving 7 bases unmatched. The length of the CDR3 is 15 residues. The CDR3 sequence is CASRTGTGESGELFF. The CDR3 DNA reads as TGTGCCAGCAGGACCGGGACAGGGGAGTCCGGGGAGCTGTTTTTT.

This chain links TRBV7-8 with TRBJ1-5; 7 nucleotides match TRBD1. The CDR3 consists of 16 residues. Germline CDR1 and CDR2: SGHVS and FQNEAQ. V dropped 1 base and J dropped 3; count of bases not matched to a gene: 6. The CDR3 DNA reads TGTGCCAGCAGCTTAGGCGCCAGGGGGGCCAATCAGCCCCAGCATTTT. Its protein product is CASSLGARGANQPQHF.

This chain connects TRBV6-5 to TRBJ1-4; weak D call: TRBD1 (5 bases). V gave up 0 bases and J gave up 8 bases, with 13 bases separating them. The CDR3 is 15 amino acids. Germline V gives CDR1 MNHEY, CDR2 SVGAGI. The CDR3 loop is CASSYSIRGAEKLFF. In nucleotides, the CDR3 is TGTGCCAGCAGTTACTCGATTAGGGGCGCGGAAAAACTGTTTTTT.

This chain joins TRBV11-2 and TRBJ1-1; a weak D match, TRBD1 (5 bases). Trimming cost V 6 bases and J 5 bases, with 16 bases left between them. This CDR3 is built from 14 residues. Germline V CDR1 and CDR2: SGHAT, FQNNGV. This CDR3 is CASSRWGGGTEAFF. For the CDR3, the DNA is TGTGCCAGCAGTCGTTGGGGGGGAGGGACTGAAGCTTTCTTT. Looking up the rest from reference TRBV11-2 and TRBJ1-1 gives the full variable domain: EAGVAQSPRYKIIEKRQSVAFWCNPISGHATLYWYQQILGQGPKLLIQFQNNGVVDDSQLPKDRFSAERLKGVDSTLKIQPAKLEDSAVYLCASSRWGGGTEAFFGQGTRLTVV.

In this sample, this clone turned up a few times. The V gene is TRBV5-1, the J gene TRBJ1-3, with D tentatively TRBD1 (5 bases). Trimming removed 7 bases from V and 6 bases from J, with 14 bases in between. CDR3 length: 13 amino acids. Per the germline V gene, CDR1 is SGHRS and CDR2 is YFSETQ. Written as DNA, the CDR3 is TGCGCCAGCCGGGACGGACGAGAAAACACCATATATTTT. This gives the protein CASRDGRENTIYF.

A few counts support this clone. The chain couples TRBV30 to TRBJ1-1; D gene unclear. Per the germline V gene, CDR1 is GTSNPN and CDR2 is SVGIG (reference sequence). V lost 2 bases to trimming and J lost 1 base, with 14 bases between them. The CDR3 length is 15 residues. The CDR3 nucleotides read TGTGCCTGGAGTTGGGCGGGGTACAGGAACACTGAAGCTTTCTTT. Its protein is CAWSWAGYRNTEAFF. The full variable domain, with the rest looked up from reference TRBV30 and TRBJ1-1, is SQTIHQWPATLVQPVGSPLSLECTVEGTSNPNLYWYRQAAGRGLQLLFYSVGIGQISSEVPQNLSASRPQDRQFILSSKKLLLSDSGFYLCAWSWAGYRNTEAFFGQGTRLTVV.

This chain connects TRBV6-5 to TRBJ2-3, with 9 nucleotides matching TRBD1. The V segment lost 5 bases and the J segment 3 bases; nucleotides outside the gene matches: 6. The CDR3 is 15 amino acids. CDR1 is MNHEY, CDR2 SVGAGI, per germline. DNA for the CDR3: TGTGCCAGCAGTCGCTCCGGGACAGGGACAGATACGCAGTATTTT. Its protein is CASSRSGTGTDTQYF.

V is TRBV5-1 and J is TRBJ2-2; D may correspond to TRBD1 or TRBD2 (5 bases each). The CDR3 consists of 15 residues. Per the germline V gene, CDR1 is SGHRS and CDR2 is YFSETQ. Deletions cut 4 bases from V and 4 bases from J, with 14 bases between. DNA of the CDR3: TGCGCCAGCAGCCTCAGGGACGGATCCACCGGGGAGCTGTTTTTT. Protein product: CASSLRDGSTGELFF.

The chain is built from TRBV7-3 and TRBJ2-1; the match to TRBD2 covers 11 bases. The V segment lost 2 bases and the J segment 12 bases; nucleotides outside the gene matches: 6. The V gene's germline CDR1 is SGHTA and CDR2 FQGTGA. There are 14 residues in the CDR3. The CDR3 loop reads CASSLGPSGRRQFF. The CDR3 nucleotides are TGTGCCAGCAGCTTAGGTCCTAGCGGGAGGAGGCAGTTCTTC. The full variable domain, in which reference TRBV7-3 and TRBJ2-1 provide the parts outside the CDR3, is GAGVSQTPSNKVTEKGKYVELRCDPISGHTALYWYRQSLGQGPEFLIYFQGTGAADDSGLPNDRFFAVRPEGSVSTLKIQRTERGDSAVYLCASSLGPSGRRQFFGPGTRLTVL.

The rearrangement joins TRBV28 to TRBJ2-7; a weak D match, TRBD1 (5 bases). Between the trimmed V and J ends, which lost 8 bases and 9 bases, there was a span of 17 bases. Germline values: CDR1 MDHEN, CDR2 SYDVKM. CDR3 length: 12 amino acids. The CDR3 loop is CASSRAPRVQYF. The CDR3 coding sequence is TGTGCCAGCTCCAGGGCGCCTCGGGTGCAGTACTTC. Variable domain in full (rest from reference TRBV28 and TRBJ2-7): DVKVTQSSRYLVKRTGEKVFLECVQDMDHENMFWYRQDPGLGLRLIYFSYDVKMKEKGDIPEGYSVSREKKERFSLILESASTNQTSMYLCASSRAPRVQYFGPGTRLTVT.

The chain employs TRBV4-2 and TRBJ2-1, with TRBD2 identical over 12 bases. The junction had 4 bases not matched to a gene; V was cut back by 0 bases and J by 10 bases. Germline V gene sequence: CDR1 LGHNA, CDR2 YNFKEQ. CDR3 length: 15 residues. In DNA form, the CDR3 reads TGTGCCAGCAGCCAAGAACTAGCGGGAGGTAGGGAGCAGTTCTTC. Amino acids: CASSQELAGGREQFF.

The CDR3 reads CASRGDETGNEKLFF. The CDR3, as DNA: TGTGCCAGCAGGGGCGATGAGACAGGGAATGAAAAACTGTTTTTT. The chain is built from TRBV28 and TRBJ1-4, with 7 bases identical to TRBD1. V lost 6 bases to trimming and J lost 5 bases; unmatched junction nucleotides: 9. Germline loops: CDR1 MDHEN, CDR2 SYDVKM. This CDR3 comprises 15 residues.

This clone was detected only once. The CDR3 spells CASSISGRNTGELFF. The DNA of the CDR3 is TGTGCCAGTAGTATATCGGGGAGGAACACCGGGGAGCTGTTTTTT. This chain links TRBV19 with TRBJ2-2; the D gene is possibly TRBD2 (5 bases). CDR1 LNHDA and CDR2 SQIVND come from the germline V gene (reference sequence). V was cut by 2 bases and J by 1 base, with 8 bases left in between. The CDR3 is made up of 15 amino acids.

Remarks on this clone: Other DNA variants within this sample encode the same CDR3. J is TRBJ1-5 and V is TRBV6-5, with 7 nucleotides matching TRBD1. Germline loops: CDR1 MNHEY, CDR2 SVGAGI. V lost 6 bases to trimming and J lost 0 bases; unmatched junction nucleotides: 5. CDR3 length: 15 amino acids. The CDR3 nucleotides read TGTGCCAGCAGACCACAGGGGTATAGCAATCAGCCCCAGCATTTT. Encoded protein: CASRPQGYSNQPQHF.

The chain uses TRBV10-1 and TRBJ2-1; the D gene is possibly TRBD2 (5 bases). The CDR3 runs 15 residues. Germline V gives CDR1 WNHNN, CDR2 SYGVQD (reference sequence). Trimming stripped 0 bases from V and 6 bases from J, with 12 bases between. The CDR3 DNA reads as TGCGCCAGCAGTGAGTCTCAGGTTGCGGGCAATGAGCAGTTCTTC. Translating it yields CASSESQVAGNEQFF.

The J gene is TRBJ2-2, the V gene TRBV5-5; 12 nucleotides match TRBD2. CDR1 SGHKS and CDR2 YYEKEE come from the germline V gene (reference sequence). This CDR3 is built from 16 residues. V lost 5 bases, J lost 6 bases, and 8 bases stayed unmatched. CDR3 protein: CASSRLTSGSPGELFF. DNA of the CDR3: TGTGCCAGCAGTCGACTGACTAGCGGGAGCCCCGGGGAGCTGTTTTTT.

The chain links TRBV5-8 to TRBJ1-4, with 7 positions matching TRBD1. Germline V gives CDR1 SGHTS, CDR2 YDEGEE. After removal of 2 bases from V and 7 bases from J, the junction contained 20 bases not matched to a gene. The CDR3 contains 19 residues. The CDR3 is CASSFPRGGGLQWGEKLFF. Here the CDR3 DNA reads TGTGCCAGCAGCTTCCCACGAGGGGGCGGCCTCCAGTGGGGTGAAAAACTGTTTTTT.

J is TRBJ1-2 and V is TRBV5-4, with 7 bases matching TRBD1. This CDR3 spans 13 amino acids. In germline, CDR1 is SGHNT, CDR2 YYREEE (reference sequence). The V and J ends lost 5 bases and 3 bases, in that order; junction bases with no gene match: 4. The DNA for the CDR3 is TGTGCCAGCAGACCCACAGGGGACTATGGCTACACCTTC. It translates to CASRPTGDYGYTF. Full variable domain (remainder filled in from reference TRBV5-4 and TRBJ1-2): ETGVTQSPTHLIKTRGQQVTLRCSSQSGHNTVSWYQQALGQGPQFIFQYYREEENGRGNFPPRFSGLQFPNYSSELNVNALELDDSALYLCASRPTGDYGYTFGSGTRLTVV.

This chain joins TRBV7-3 and TRBJ1-4; 8 nucleotides line up with TRBD1. The CDR3 length is 15 residues. Germline values: CDR1 SGHTA, CDR2 FQGTGA. Trimming cost V 3 bases and J 4 bases; bases outside gene matches: 4. This CDR3 reads CASSLTGVNNEKLFF. CDR3 nucleotide sequence: TGTGCCAGCAGCTTGACAGGGGTTAATAATGAAAAACTGTTTTTT.

The V call is TRBV6-1, the J call TRBJ1-5; no clear D. This CDR3 is built from 15 residues. V lost 1 base to trimming and J lost 8 bases, with 15 bases between them. CDR1 is MNHNS and CDR2 is SASEGT in the germline V gene. CDR3 nucleotides: TGTGCCAGCAGTGAAGGGCCGTTACACTTGAAGCCCCAGCATTTT. This encodes CASSEGPLHLKPQHF.

The rearrangement joins TRBV5-6 to TRBJ1-1; D is uncertain. CDR3 length equals 14 residues. V lost 2 bases and J 2 bases, leaving 10 bases between the germline ends. Germline V CDR1 and CDR2: SGHDT, YYEEEE. The CDR3, as DNA: TGTGCCAGCAGCTTACCTGGGCTAAACACTGAAGCTTTCTTT. Its protein is CASSLPGLNTEAFF.

CDR3 residues: CASSQEPTDTQYF. The CDR3, as DNA: TGCGCCAGCAGCCAAGAACCGACAGATACGCAGTATTTT. J is TRBJ2-3 and V is TRBV4-1; no clear D gene. Germline V gives CDR1 MGHRA, CDR2 YSYEKL. CDR3 length: 13 amino acids. Trimming pared 0 bases from V and 3 bases from J, leaving 4 bases between.

The chain links TRBV19 to TRBJ1-2; 7 bases match TRBD1. Germline CDR1 reads LNHDA; CDR2 reads SQIVND (reference sequence). The CDR3 is made up of 15 amino acids. The V segment lost 7 bases and the J segment 4 bases; nucleotides outside the gene matches: 12. CDR3 nucleotide sequence: TGTGCCAGTACCGCTTGGGACAGAAGTCCCTATGGCTACACCTTC. The encoded protein is CASTAWDRSPYGYTF.

V and J are TRBV28 and TRBJ1-1; the match to TRBD1 covers 9 bases. The CDR3 consists of 15 residues. Trimming cost V 5 bases and J 1 base; bases outside gene matches: 5. Germline V gene sequence: CDR1 MDHEN, CDR2 SYDVKM. The CDR3 loop reads CASSLGQGKNTEAFF. As DNA, the CDR3 is TGTGCCAGCAGTCTTGGACAGGGGAAGAACACTGAAGCTTTCTTT.

Concerning this clone itself: The sample carries other DNA sequences with the same CDR3. This chain uses TRBV7-3 with TRBJ2-5; D not resolved. CDR3 length equals 13 residues. Trimming stripped 1 base from V and 5 bases from J, with 8 bases between. Germline values: CDR1 SGHTA, CDR2 FQGTGA. The CDR3 protein is CASSLIVSETQYF. CDR3 DNA sequence: TGTGCCAGCAGCTTAATAGTATCGGAGACCCAGTACTTC.

V usage is TRBV6-6 and J usage is TRBJ2-7; 9 nucleotides line up with TRBD1. V was pared by 6 bases and J by 5 bases, with 8 bases of the junction left unmatched. The CDR3 spans 14 residues. Germline loops: CDR1 MNHNY, CDR2 SVGAGI (reference sequence). CDR3: CASRRNRGQDEQYF. For the CDR3, the DNA is TGTGCCAGCAGGCGCAACAGGGGGCAGGACGAGCAGTACTTC.

The rearrangement uses TRBV5-8 and TRBJ2-1; 11 bases are shared with TRBD2. The V and J ends lost 4 bases and 4 bases, in that order; junction bases with no gene match: 13. The CDR3 length is 18 residues. Germline V gene sequence: CDR1 SGHTS, CDR2 YDEGEE. Here the CDR3 reads CASSPGPHSGGAYNEQFF. The DNA of the CDR3 is TGTGCCAGCAGCCCGGGACCCCATAGCGGGGGGGCGTACAATGAGCAGTTCTTC. Complete variable domain (other parts from reference TRBV5-8 and TRBJ2-1): EAGVTQSPTHLIKTRGQQATLRCSPISGHTSVYWYQQALGLGLQFLLWYDEGEERNRGNFPPRFSGRQFPNYSSELNVNALELEDSALYLCASSPGPHSGGAYNEQFFGPGTRLTVL.

The chain joins TRBV5-6 to TRBJ1-1, with TRBD1 as a possible D gene (5 bases). Germline values: CDR1 SGHDT, CDR2 YYEEEE. The length of the CDR3 is 14 residues. V was trimmed by 4 bases and J by 5 bases, leaving 15 bases between them. As DNA, the CDR3 is TGTGCCAGCAGCCTCCTCGAGGGGCGGACTGAAGCTTTCTTT. It encodes CASSLLEGRTEAFF.